This passage covers 27 T cell receptor beta chains from one sample sequenced in a study of cytomegalovirus exposure and HLA in healthy donors. The study ran its PCR with 60 Vbeta and 13 Jbeta primers. Generated by immunoSEQ multiplex PCR, the TCRdb table keeps only in-frame clones and is missing some. This sample yields approximately 130,000 clones, of which roughly 82% are seen a single time; approximately 1.5% belongs to the top ten. Sequencing was carried out using PBMCs. The receptor source for this set is a woman aged 18-29 years in good health and CMV-seronegative.

The V call is TRBV9, the J call TRBJ2-5; 8 nucleotides agree with TRBD2. This CDR3 has 15 residues. V lost 3 bases and J lost 5; bases outside the gene matches: 9. The V gene's germline CDR1 is SGDLS and CDR2 YYNGEE. The CDR3 region has the DNA TGTGCCAGCAGCGGAGGGACTAGGGTTGGGGAGACCCAGTACTTC. Translated, it gives CASSGGTRVGETQYF.

This chain links TRBV19 with TRBJ1-3, with 8 bases aligning to TRBD1. With V trimmed by 6 bases and J by 1 base, 2 bases remained unmatched. Germline CDR1 is LNHDA and CDR2 is SQIVND (reference sequence). This CDR3 comprises 14 residues. The CDR3: CASSNRGSGNTIYF. The CDR3 region has the DNA TGTGCCAGTAGCAACAGGGGGTCTGGAAACACCATATATTTT.

This clone has only a few counts. The rearrangement uses TRBV6-1 and TRBJ2-1; possible D gene TRBD2, 6 bases. Germline-derived CDR1 and CDR2 are MNHNS and SASEGT. Trimming stripped 11 bases from V and 9 bases from J, with 20 bases between. The length of the CDR3 is 13 residues. The CDR3 protein is CAVRGTGMSEQFF. The CDR3 DNA sequence: TGTGCCGTCCGGGGGACGGGGATGAGTGAGCAGTTCTTC.

This chain links TRBV18 with TRBJ2-7, with 8 bases identical to TRBD2. The CDR3 is 14 residues long. V was clipped by 8 bases and J by 4 bases; unmatched bases: 10. Germline CDR1 is KGHSH and CDR2 is LQKENI. The CDR3 here is CASTESGRGYEQYF. The CDR3 DNA is TGTGCCAGCACCGAGAGCGGGAGAGGTTACGAGCAGTACTTC.

This chain connects TRBV11-3 to TRBJ2-7; D is unclear. The CDR3 has 16 amino acids. CDR1 is SGHNT and CDR2 is YENEEA in the germline V gene. V lost 2 bases, J lost 0 bases, and 14 bases lay in between. The DNA for the CDR3 is TGTGCCAGCAGCTTATCCCCCCCAGGATTCTCCTACGAGCAGTACTTC. Protein product: CASSLSPPGFSYEQYF.

CDR3 region: CASSLDGATQYF. CDR3 DNA: TGTGCCAGCAGCTTAGATGGGGCGACCCAGTACTTC. The chain has TRBV11-2 and TRBJ2-5; maybe TRBD1 (5 bases). Germline loops: CDR1 SGHAT, CDR2 FQNNGV. The CDR3 loop spans 12 amino acids. Between the trimmed V and J ends, which lost 0 bases and 7 bases, there was a span of 6 bases.

This chain links TRBV5-1 with TRBJ2-7; 7 bases are shared with TRBD2. Germline CDR1 and CDR2: SGHRS and YFSETQ. The CDR3 has 15 residues. V shed 0 bases, J shed 2 bases, and the junction held 5 bases outside the gene matches. The CDR3 reads CASSLGREPPYEQYF. CDR3 coding DNA: TGCGCCAGCAGCTTGGGGCGGGAGCCTCCCTACGAGCAGTACTTC.

The chain is built from TRBV19 and TRBJ1-5; 7 bases align to TRBD1. The CDR3 runs 15 residues. The V gene end was trimmed by 6 bases and the J gene end by 6 bases; junction bases not matched to a gene: 11. Germline-derived CDR1 and CDR2 are LNHDA and SQIVND (reference sequence). The CDR3 coding sequence is TGTGCCAGTAGACCTCTACAGGGGTCGGGTCAGCCCCAGCATTTT. The encoded protein is CASRPLQGSGQPQHF.

The chain employs TRBV27 and TRBJ2-3, with 7 positions matching TRBD1. V gave up 11 bases and J gave up 8 bases; unmatched junction bases: 22. The CDR3 runs to 16 residues. Germline V gives CDR1 MNHEY, CDR2 SMNVEV (reference sequence). CDR3 residues: CAVEDRRTAIRVTQYF. CDR3 in DNA: TGTGCCGTGGAGGACAGGAGAACAGCGATTCGAGTTACGCAGTATTTT.

A single count supports this clone. The chain carries TRBV4-2 and TRBJ2-1; 13 bases line up with TRBD2. The CDR3 is made up of 17 amino acids. V trimming: 2 bases; J trimming: 7 bases; junction bases outside the gene matches: 8. Germline CDR1 reads LGHNA; CDR2 reads YNFKEQ. The CDR3 here is CASSQQTGTSGNNEQFF. CDR3 in DNA: TGTGCCAGCAGCCAACAAACCGGGACTAGCGGGAATAATGAGCAGTTCTTC.

The rearrangement uses TRBV5-1 and TRBJ1-5, with 8 bases fitting TRBD1. The CDR3 sequence is 17 residues long. Looked up from germline, CDR1 is SGHRS and CDR2 is YFSETQ. J gave up 2 bases and V 1 base, and 8 bases lay outside the gene matches. The CDR3 DNA reads as TGCGCCAGCAGCTTGAGGGAACAGGGGGTTGGCAATCAGCCCCAGCATTTT. This encodes CASSLREQGVGNQPQHF. Together with reference TRBV5-1 and TRBJ1-5, the CDR3 gives the full variable domain: KAGVTQTPRYLIKTRGQQVTLSCSPISGHRSVSWYQQTPGQGLQFLFEYFSETQRNKGNFPGRFSGRQFSNSRSEMNVSTLELGDSALYLCASSLREQGVGNQPQHFGDGTRLSIL.

The CDR3 sequence is CASSYSGSSYGYTF. The CDR3 DNA sequence: TGTGCCAGCAGTTACTCGGGCAGCAGCTATGGCTACACCTTC. The chain uses TRBV6-5 and TRBJ1-2; D unclear. Between the trimmed V and J ends, which lost 0 bases and 4 bases, there was a span of 9 bases. Germline assignment: CDR1 MNHEY and CDR2 SVGAGI. The CDR3 is made up of 14 amino acids.

V gene TRBV10-3 combines with J gene TRBJ1-1; D is possibly TRBD1 (6 bases). The CDR3 consists of 14 residues. V was trimmed by 6 bases and J by 1 base, leaving 12 bases between them. Germline V gene data show CDR1 as ENHRY and CDR2 as SYGVKD. Here the CDR3 reads CAISQGSGNTEAFF. CDR3 nucleotides: TGTGCCATCAGCCAGGGGTCGGGGAACACTGAAGCTTTCTTT.

Points on this clone: One end of the junction is discordant with germline, which a read error may explain. This CDR3 is also generated by other DNA sequences in the sample. The chain combines TRBV30 with TRBJ1-2; D is unclear. This CDR3 spans 11 amino acids. Germline-derived CDR1 and CDR2 are GTSNPN and SVGIG (reference sequence). CDR3 sequence: CAWSANYGYTF. The CDR3 DNA reads as TGTGCCTGGAGTGCGAACTATGGTTACACCTTC.

The V and J genes are TRBV29-1 and TRBJ2-5; D possibly corresponds to TRBD1 (5 bases). The CDR3 contains 14 residues. Trimming removed 1 base from V and 0 bases from J, with 9 bases in between. Germline V gene data show CDR1 as SQVTM and CDR2 as ANQGSEA. CDR3 residues: CSVEATRDQETQYF. The CDR3 coding sequence is TGCAGCGTTGAAGCTACCAGGGACCAAGAGACCCAGTACTTC. Combining the CDR3 with reference TRBV29-1 and TRBJ2-5 gives the whole variable domain SAVISQKPSRDICQRGTSLTIQCQVDSQVTMMFWYRQQPGQSLTLIATANQGSEATYESGFVIDKFPISRPNLTFSTLTVSNMSPEDSSIYLCSVEATRDQETQYFGPGTRLLVL.

The genes are TRBV10-1 and TRBJ2-5; 11 nucleotides match TRBD2. The DNA end favors TRBJ2-7, so the J call may be wrong. The length of the CDR3 is 16 residues. Germline CDR1 is WNHNN and CDR2 is SYGVQD (reference sequence). CDR3 region: CASSDVGLAASYEQYF. The DNA of the CDR3 is TGCGCCAGCAGTGATGTGGGACTAGCGGCCTCCTACGAGCAGTACTTC.

The chain links TRBV5-4 to TRBJ1-1, with D possibly TRBD1 on 5 matching bases. This CDR3 contains 15 residues. V dropped 0 bases and J dropped 5 bases, with 14 bases sitting between them. Germline assignment: CDR1 SGHNT and CDR2 YYREEE (reference sequence). CDR3 region: CASSLVRGGDTEAFF. The DNA for the CDR3 is TGTGCCAGCAGCTTGGTCCGGGGGGGAGATACTGAAGCTTTCTTT.

The rearrangement links TRBV20-1 to TRBJ1-6; TRBD1 is a possible D gene (5 bases). There are 11 residues in the CDR3. With 3 bases removed from V and 16 bases from J, the gap between germline ends came to 13 bases. Germline V gene data show CDR1 as DFQATT and CDR2 as SNEGSKA (reference sequence). The CDR3 loop is CSARLSRQLHF. In DNA, the CDR3 is TGCAGTGCTAGGCTAAGCAGACAGCTCCACTTT.

The rearrangement joins TRBV7-2 to TRBJ1-5; maybe TRBD1 (5 bases). The CDR3 length is 19 residues. The V and J ends lost 2 bases and 2 bases respectively, with 22 bases between them. Germline assignment: CDR1 SGHTA and CDR2 FQGNSA. CDR3 sequence: CASSLKPRESGRGNQPQHF. In DNA form, the CDR3 reads TGTGCCAGCAGCTTAAAGCCCAGGGAATCAGGCAGGGGCAATCAGCCCCAGCATTTT.

This chain connects TRBV5-4 to TRBJ2-1; 14 nucleotides match TRBD2. Germline loops: CDR1 SGHNT, CDR2 YYREEE (reference sequence). With V trimmed by 4 bases and J by 8 bases, 5 bases remained unmatched. This CDR3 has 15 amino acids. The CDR3 bases are TGTGCCAGCAGCGGACTAGCGGGGGGCCTAGATGAGCAGTTCTTC. The encoded protein is CASSGLAGGLDEQFF. Filled out from reference TRBV5-4 and TRBJ2-1, the complete variable domain reads ETGVTQSPTHLIKTRGQQVTLRCSSQSGHNTVSWYQQALGQGPQFIFQYYREEENGRGNFPPRFSGLQFPNYSSELNVNALELDDSALYLCASSGLAGGLDEQFFGPGTRLTVL.

The J gene is TRBJ1-4, the V gene TRBV9; 7 nucleotides line up with TRBD1. The CDR3 consists of 16 residues. V trimming: 3 bases; J trimming: 3 bases; junction bases outside the gene matches: 8. The germline gives CDR1 SGDLS, CDR2 YYNGEE. CDR3 protein: CASSGQGVGSNEKLFF. DNA for the CDR3: TGTGCCAGCAGCGGACAGGGCGTAGGGTCTAATGAAAAACTGTTTTTT.

The CDR3 loop is CASSLRGPQHF. The CDR3 DNA reads as TGTGCCAGCAGCTTGCGAGGGCCCCAGCATTTT. The chain uses TRBV5-8 and TRBJ1-5; D ambiguous. The CDR3 extends over 11 amino acids. Germline-derived CDR1 and CDR2 are SGHTS and YDEGEE. Trimming took off 1 base at V and 9 bases at J, with 5 bases between the two ends.

The chain is built from TRBV29-1 and TRBJ2-1, with TRBD2 as a possible D gene (6 bases). The germline V and J ends were trimmed by 8 bases and 4 bases, with 24 bases remaining between them. The V gene's germline CDR1 is SQVTM and CDR2 ANQGSEA. This CDR3 is built from 16 residues. The CDR3 bases are TGCAGCATGATTGGGGAGGTCGAGAGTTTGTACAATGAGCAGTTCTTC. It translates to CSMIGEVESLYNEQFF.

A remark on this clone: At the DNA level, this CDR3 is encoded by other sequences in the same sample as well. V is TRBV9 and J is TRBJ1-1, with D unresolved. Germline V lookup: CDR1 SGDLS, CDR2 YYNGEE. V was clipped by 0 bases and J by 3 bases, with 6 bases between them. The CDR3 extends over 13 amino acids. The DNA for the CDR3 is TGTGCCAGCAGCGTAGGAGGGCACACTGAAGCTTTCTTT. Protein sequence: CASSVGGHTEAFF.

The V call is TRBV7-9, the J call TRBJ1-1; 8 bases fit TRBD1. V lost 3 bases and J lost 0; bases outside the gene matches: 3. The germline CDR1 and CDR2 sequences are SEHNR and FQNEAQ (reference sequence). CDR3 length equals 15 residues. CDR3 coding DNA: TGTGCCAGCAGCTTTCCCAGGGGGCTGAACACTGAAGCTTTCTTT. Translation: CASSFPRGLNTEAFF.

The chain couples TRBV10-3 to TRBJ1-6; TRBD1 matches 7 bases. J gave up 7 bases and V 10 bases, and 7 bases lay outside the gene matches. In germline, CDR1 is ENHRY, CDR2 SYGVKD. The CDR3 runs 13 residues. CDR3 sequence reads: CATQGQLNSPLHF. Written as DNA, the CDR3 is TGTGCCACCCAGGGACAGCTCAATTCACCCCTCCACTTT.

This chain joins TRBV18 and TRBJ1-1; possible D gene TRBD1, 5 bases. V dropped 3 bases and J dropped 3 bases, with 11 bases sitting between them. This CDR3 is 14 amino acids long. CDR1 is KGHSH and CDR2 is LQKENI in the germline V gene. DNA of the CDR3: TGTGCCAGCTCACCCCCTCAAGGGGACACTGAAGCTTTCTTT. Encoded protein: CASSPPQGDTEAFF.